One and the same sample provided the 20 T cell receptor beta chains below, sequenced in a study of Ad26.COV2.S vaccination and SARS-CoV-2 variants listed by TCRdb under 2021. What this sample's treatment or condition label stands for: some 20 received Ad26.COV2.S at low or high dose, single or two shots; about 5 received placebo; per-sample allocation not given. For vaccine and placebo recipients, the sequenced repertoires came from samples collected on day 63 after the first injection. Library preparation was by the immunoSEQ multiplex PCR assay. Entries here come from immuneACCESS through TCRdb and include only in-frame sequences with V and J called. Some clones fail to appear in such tables; in the studies checked, an unresolved V gene covers under half of the shortfall, and the cause of the remainder is unknown. The sample includes about 240,000 clones, with roughly 88% observed a single time. The ten largest clonotypes hold around a tenth of the sample.

Sample: peripheral blood, taken in a trial of Ad26.COV2.S vaccine versus placebo. The receptors were gathered from a person between 18 and 65 years old who received the Ad26.COV2.S COVID-19 vaccine or a placebo.

The chain combines TRBV21-1 with TRBJ2-1; TRBD1 is taken as the D call from the table, unchecked against the DNA. TRBV21-1 is assigned pseudogene status. The length of the CDR3 is 15 residues. The CDR3 coding sequence is TGTGCCAGCAGACCACCCAAAAGGGGGCGGAATGAGCAGTTCTTC. Its protein is CASRPPKRGRNEQFF.

This clone appeared a single time. The V call is TRBV27, the J call TRBJ2-2, with 8 positions matching TRBD2. The V and J ends lost 2 bases and 3 bases, in that order; junction bases with no gene match: 8. Per the germline V gene, CDR1 is MNHEY and CDR2 is SMNVEV (reference sequence). CDR3 length: 17 residues. The CDR3 nucleotides read TGTGCCAGCAGTTTACTAGTGCCGGGGGGGCACACCGGGGAGCTGTTTTTT. Its translation: CASSLLVPGGHTGELFF.

This sequence joins TRBV10-3 and TRBJ1-2, with a weak D call TRBD1 (6 bases). The CDR3 runs 13 residues. CDR1 is ENHRY, CDR2 SYGVKD, per germline. V lost 4 bases and J lost 7, with 13 bases in between. Here the CDR3 DNA reads TGTGCCATCAGTGTCGACAGGCCCTCTGGCTACACCTTC. Amino acids: CAISVDRPSGYTF.

The chain is built from TRBV10-3 and TRBJ1-3, with unresolved D. Germline CDR1 is ENHRY and CDR2 is SYGVKD. V lost 8 bases to trimming and J lost 0 bases, with 14 bases between them. The CDR3 has 15 amino acids. The CDR3 DNA sequence: TGTGCCATCCGTGGGCAGCAGAGCTCTGGAAACACCATATATTTT. Amino acids: CAIRGQQSSGNTIYF.

This clone has only one observation. The chain carries TRBV5-1 and TRBJ2-1, with TRBD1 identical over 8 bases. This CDR3 has 16 residues. Germline CDR1 is SGHRS and CDR2 is YFSETQ. The V and J ends lost 5 bases and 10 bases, in that order; junction bases with no gene match: 17. The CDR3: CASSSGPDRALEEQFF. CDR3 DNA: TGCGCCAGCAGTTCGGGCCCGGACAGGGCATTAGAGGAGCAGTTCTTC. Filled out from reference TRBV5-1 and TRBJ2-1, the complete variable domain reads KAGVTQTPRYLIKTRGQQVTLSCSPISGHRSVSWYQQTPGQGLQFLFEYFSETQRNKGNFPGRFSGRQFSNSRSEMNVSTLELGDSALYLCASSSGPDRALEEQFFGPGTRLTVL.

The chain is built from TRBV7-2 and TRBJ2-2; 7 nucleotides line up with TRBD1. The CDR3 has 15 residues. Per germline, CDR1 SGHTA and CDR2 FQGNSA. The V segment lost 1 base and the J segment 6 bases; nucleotides outside the gene matches: 5. Here the CDR3 DNA reads TGTGCCAGCAGCTTAGGACAGGGTGTCTCCGGGGAGCTGTTTTTT. It specifies CASSLGQGVSGELFF.

V gene TRBV7-2 combines with J gene TRBJ2-3, with D unclear. Trimming shortened V by 5 bases and J by 2 bases, and 8 bases separated the two germline ends. This CDR3 spans 13 amino acids. The germline CDR1 and CDR2 sequences are SGHTA and FQGNSA. CDR3: CASSGASTDTQYF. CDR3 sequence (DNA): TGTGCCAGCAGCGGCGCTTCCACAGATACGCAGTATTTT.

This rearrangement joins TRBV28 to TRBJ2-7, with D tentatively TRBD1 (5 bases). Trimming left V 4 bases short and J 3 bases short, with 13 bases between. The CDR3 loop spans 14 amino acids. CDR1 is MDHEN, CDR2 SYDVKM, per germline. The CDR3 loop reads CASSYGAGVYEQYF. CDR3 bases: TGTGCCAGCAGTTATGGGGCAGGTGTCTACGAGCAGTACTTC.

The chain combines TRBV25-1 with TRBJ2-7; 7 nucleotides match TRBD1. Trimming cost V 2 bases and J 2 bases; bases outside gene matches: 3. The CDR3 has 14 residues. Germline assignment: CDR1 MGHDK and CDR2 SYGVNS. CDR3 sequence reads: CASSERTGAYEQYF. As DNA, the CDR3 is TGTGCCAGCAGTGAACGGACAGGAGCCTACGAGCAGTACTTC.

The chain uses TRBV6-5 and TRBJ1-6; D gene uncertain. The CDR3 is 16 amino acids. The germline V and J ends were trimmed by 4 bases and 4 bases, with 14 bases remaining between them. In germline, CDR1 is MNHEY, CDR2 SVGAGI. The chain's CDR3 is CASSSSGGLYNSPLHF. As DNA, the CDR3 is TGTGCCAGCAGTTCGTCCGGAGGGCTTTATAATTCACCCCTCCACTTT.

The chain has TRBV7-9 and TRBJ1-4; D gene unclear. V was cut by 1 base and J by 0 bases, with 9 bases left in between. The CDR3 totals 16 residues. Germline loops: CDR1 SEHNR, CDR2 FQNEAQ (reference sequence). In DNA, the CDR3 is TGTGCCAGCAGCTTAGTTGCTCTCGCAACTAATGAAAAACTGTTTTTT. The encoded protein is CASSLVALATNEKLFF.

V and J are TRBV11-1 and TRBJ2-3; possible D gene TRBD2, 7 bases. The V gene lost 0 bases and the J gene lost 5 bases, with 15 bases spanning the gap. The V gene's germline CDR1 is SGHAT and CDR2 FQDESV (reference sequence). The CDR3 has 16 residues. The CDR3: CASSLASRGLLDTQYF. In DNA form, the CDR3 reads TGTGCCAGCAGCTTAGCTTCGCGGGGGCTGCTAGATACGCAGTATTTT.

This chain joins TRBV3-1 (or the pseudogene TRBV3-2) and TRBJ2-7, with 8 bases aligning to TRBD1. The CDR3 consists of 14 residues. The V gene end was trimmed by 3 bases and the J gene end by 4 bases; junction bases not matched to a gene: 5. Germline V gives CDR1 LGHDT, CDR2 YNNKEL (reference sequence). In nucleotides, the CDR3 is TGTGCCAGCAGCCAGGGCAGGGGGCGGTACGAGCAGTACTTC. Its protein product is CASSQGRGRYEQYF.

The V gene is TRBV5-1, the J gene TRBJ1-2; 7 positions agree with TRBD1. Looked up from germline, CDR1 is SGHRS and CDR2 is YFSETQ. After removal of 1 base from V and 6 bases from J, the junction contained 21 bases not matched to a gene. The CDR3 has 19 amino acids. CDR3 nucleotide sequence: TGCGCCAGCAGCTTGTATGGCCCACCCGTACTCGGACAGGCTGATGGCTACACCTTC. Its translation is CASSLYGPPVLGQADGYTF.

The chain's CDR3 is CASSLGLTSGANVLTF. Here the CDR3 DNA reads TGTGCCAGCAGCTTGGGCTTAACCTCTGGGGCCAACGTCCTGACTTTC. V and J are TRBV5-8 and TRBJ2-6; D is unresolved. Germline V gene data show CDR1 as SGHTS and CDR2 as YDEGEE. This CDR3 contains 16 residues. The germline V and J ends were trimmed by 0 bases and 0 bases, with 7 bases remaining between them.

The chain recombines TRBV10-3 with TRBJ2-5, with a weak D call TRBD2 (5 bases). CDR3 length: 13 amino acids. Trimming left V 4 bases short and J 4 bases short, with 10 bases between. The germline V gene has CDR1 ENHRY and CDR2 SYGVKD. The CDR3 reads CAISGSAGETQYF. CDR3 nucleotide sequence: TGTGCCATCAGTGGGAGCGCGGGAGAGACCCAGTACTTC.

The V call is TRBV6-1, the J call TRBJ1-4; D call uncertain. CDR3 length equals 16 residues. Between the trimmed V and J ends, which lost 3 bases and 11 bases, there was a span of 22 bases. Germline V lookup: CDR1 MNHNS, CDR2 SASEGT. CDR3 protein: CASSDQVALLGRKLFF. The CDR3 DNA follows: TGTGCCAGCAGTGACCAGGTTGCGCTTCTAGGGAGGAAACTGTTTTTT.

This clone came up a few times. The gene calls are TRBV19 and TRBJ1-5, with 7 bases fitting TRBD1. Germline CDR1 reads LNHDA; CDR2 reads SQIVND (reference sequence). The CDR3 has 17 amino acids. V was pared by 1 base and J by 5 bases, with 11 bases of the junction left unmatched. The CDR3 nucleotides are TGTGCCAGTAGTATAGGGGCCGGCGGGACAGCATATCAGCCCCAGCATTTT. It yields the protein CASSIGAGGTAYQPQHF.

This chain joins TRBV19 and TRBJ2-7, with D maybe TRBD2 (6 bases). V lost 4 bases and J lost 1, with 14 bases in between. This CDR3 contains 15 residues. Germline values: CDR1 LNHDA, CDR2 SQIVND (reference sequence). CDR3 DNA sequence: TGTGCCAGTAGTAAACGCGGGACCCTTTCCTACGAGCAGTACTTC. It yields the protein CASSKRGTLSYEQYF.

The chain carries TRBV10-1 and TRBJ2-1; no clear D. Trimming left V 1 base short and J 6 bases short, with 4 bases between. Germline V gene sequence: CDR1 WNHNN, CDR2 SYGVQD (reference sequence). This CDR3 is 12 amino acids long. The CDR3 sequence is CASSEWGNEQFF. CDR3 coding DNA: TGCGCCAGCAGTGAGTGGGGCAATGAGCAGTTCTTC.